This record concerns one T cell receptor (beta chain) sequence. The antigen is not known. Replicate PCRs run on sorted subsets employed 200 to 250 ng DNA, approximately 30,000 T cell genomes. In the authors' workflow: Filtering differed, since immunoSEQ gave only junction sequences and no quality scores. Sequencing used immunoSEQ multiplex PCR; TCRdb keeps in-frame clones, though not all of them. V and J calls and clone size are copied from that table; D and trimming were computed from the DNA. The profile shows some 2,500,000 clones, 92% of them singletons. The CDR3 totals 19 residues. The V end was cut by 3 bases, the J end by 2 bases, with 23 bases between. From germline, CDR1 is MGHRA and CDR2 YSYEKL. This sample was taken from a study of shared clonotypes between healthy human individuals. Across the study: CD4 naive and CD4 memory each took three plates per donor, while CD8 naive took two and CD8 memory one.

The study, taken as a whole, reports: In having few donors, the study represented limited genetic and exposure-history diversity.

This chain uses TRBV4-1 with TRBJ1-3; possible D gene TRBD1, 5 bases. This TCR came from a man between 18 and 29 years old in good health. Some clones in this sample may be carry-over from other donors' samples. Sequencing was performed on naive CD4+ T cells from PBMCs. Stated subset: CD45RA+ positively selected. CDR3 residues: CASSQGGYVTSAAGNTIYF. In nucleotides, the CDR3 is TGCGCCAGCAGCCAGGGGGGATACGTGACGAGTGCTGCTGGAAACACCATATATTTT.